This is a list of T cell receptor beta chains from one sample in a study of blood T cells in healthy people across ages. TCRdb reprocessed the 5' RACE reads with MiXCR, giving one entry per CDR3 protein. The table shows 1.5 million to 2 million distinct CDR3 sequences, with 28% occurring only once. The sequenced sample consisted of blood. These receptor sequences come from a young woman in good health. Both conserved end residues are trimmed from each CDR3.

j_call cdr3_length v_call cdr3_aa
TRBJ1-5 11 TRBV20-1 SASPGPNQPQH
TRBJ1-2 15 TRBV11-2 ASSLDPGRSGPDGYT
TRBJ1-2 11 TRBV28 ASGRTIIYGYT
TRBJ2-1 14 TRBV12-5 ASGPGRDYLYNEQF
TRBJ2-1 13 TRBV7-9 ACSLVGVAYNEQF
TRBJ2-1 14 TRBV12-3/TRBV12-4 ASRGISGERYNEQF
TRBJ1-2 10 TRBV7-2 ASSSSGVGST
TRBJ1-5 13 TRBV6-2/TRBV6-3 ASSYGPGRNQPQH
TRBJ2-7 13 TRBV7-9 ASSLGLAGDYEQY
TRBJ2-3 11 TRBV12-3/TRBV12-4 AGTLGSTDTQY
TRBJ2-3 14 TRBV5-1 ASSLDVATSTDTQY
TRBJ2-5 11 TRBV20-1 SATGPSAETQY
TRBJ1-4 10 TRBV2 ASSTGDEKLF
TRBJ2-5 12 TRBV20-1 SASGGQGTETQY
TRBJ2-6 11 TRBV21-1 ASSRRGANVLT
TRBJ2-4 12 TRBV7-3 ASSSPGRTYGQY
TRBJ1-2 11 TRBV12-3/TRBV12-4 ASSLQTGYGYT
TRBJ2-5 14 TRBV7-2 ASSFQGSRGGETQY
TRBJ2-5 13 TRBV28 ASSGAARNIETQY
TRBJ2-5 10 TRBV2 ASSENQETQY
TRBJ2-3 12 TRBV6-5 ASSYKGNADTQY
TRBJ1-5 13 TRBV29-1 SVGEGQGINQPQH
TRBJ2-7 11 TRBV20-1 SAWGAGLPEQY
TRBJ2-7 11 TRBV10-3 AISPGQSYEQY
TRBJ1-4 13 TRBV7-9 ASSSPGAANEKLF
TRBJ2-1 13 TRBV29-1 SVDTGGGVRNEQF
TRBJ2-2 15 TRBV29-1 SAGGTSGGLNTGELF
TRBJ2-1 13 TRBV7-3 ASSSTSGGLNEQF
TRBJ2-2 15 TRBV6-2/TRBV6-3 ASSYDPDRDPTGELF
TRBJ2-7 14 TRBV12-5 ASGLVGRAQEDEQY
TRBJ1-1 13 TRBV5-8 ASSTVGQGEIRAF
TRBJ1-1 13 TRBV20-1 SARVGPALNTEAF
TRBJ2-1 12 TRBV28 ASTASTSYNEQF
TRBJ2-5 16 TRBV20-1 SASGGDTLTGIQETQY
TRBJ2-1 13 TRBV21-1 ASRFWDYSYNEQF
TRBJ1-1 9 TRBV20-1 SASRLTEAF